The 2 T cell receptor beta chains below come from one sample, sequenced in a study of blood T cells in healthy people across ages. A second PCR of about 7 to 12 cycles used a sample-barcoded 5' primer and a J-beta primer mix. A single record per CDR3 protein comes from TCRdb applying MiXCR to the 5' RACE reads. The sample lists some 1.5 million distinct CDR3 sequences; roughly 27% were seen once. Source material: blood. The receptors were gathered from a woman aged 30 to 39 in good health.

This clonotype was seen at least ten times. The genes are TRBV29-1 and TRBJ1-4; 7 bases line up with TRBD1. CDR1 SQVTM and CDR2 ANQGSEA come from the germline V gene. The V segment lost 6 bases and the J segment 7 bases; nucleotides outside the gene matches: 11. The CDR3 covers 14 residues. The CDR3 loop reads CSVILGGGSEKLFF. CDR3 bases: TGCAGCGTGATTTTAGGGGGCGGCAGTGAAAAACTGTTTTTT.

This chain uses TRBV11-2 with TRBJ2-1, with TRBD1 identical over 8 bases. In germline, CDR1 is SGHAT, CDR2 FQNNGV. This CDR3 has 16 amino acids. Trimming at V came to 11 bases and at J to 6 bases, leaving 18 bases not matched to a gene. Here the CDR3 reads CAWMRRTGMKGNEQFF. DNA of the CDR3: TGTGCCTGGATGAGAAGGACAGGGATGAAGGGCAATGAGCAGTTCTTC.